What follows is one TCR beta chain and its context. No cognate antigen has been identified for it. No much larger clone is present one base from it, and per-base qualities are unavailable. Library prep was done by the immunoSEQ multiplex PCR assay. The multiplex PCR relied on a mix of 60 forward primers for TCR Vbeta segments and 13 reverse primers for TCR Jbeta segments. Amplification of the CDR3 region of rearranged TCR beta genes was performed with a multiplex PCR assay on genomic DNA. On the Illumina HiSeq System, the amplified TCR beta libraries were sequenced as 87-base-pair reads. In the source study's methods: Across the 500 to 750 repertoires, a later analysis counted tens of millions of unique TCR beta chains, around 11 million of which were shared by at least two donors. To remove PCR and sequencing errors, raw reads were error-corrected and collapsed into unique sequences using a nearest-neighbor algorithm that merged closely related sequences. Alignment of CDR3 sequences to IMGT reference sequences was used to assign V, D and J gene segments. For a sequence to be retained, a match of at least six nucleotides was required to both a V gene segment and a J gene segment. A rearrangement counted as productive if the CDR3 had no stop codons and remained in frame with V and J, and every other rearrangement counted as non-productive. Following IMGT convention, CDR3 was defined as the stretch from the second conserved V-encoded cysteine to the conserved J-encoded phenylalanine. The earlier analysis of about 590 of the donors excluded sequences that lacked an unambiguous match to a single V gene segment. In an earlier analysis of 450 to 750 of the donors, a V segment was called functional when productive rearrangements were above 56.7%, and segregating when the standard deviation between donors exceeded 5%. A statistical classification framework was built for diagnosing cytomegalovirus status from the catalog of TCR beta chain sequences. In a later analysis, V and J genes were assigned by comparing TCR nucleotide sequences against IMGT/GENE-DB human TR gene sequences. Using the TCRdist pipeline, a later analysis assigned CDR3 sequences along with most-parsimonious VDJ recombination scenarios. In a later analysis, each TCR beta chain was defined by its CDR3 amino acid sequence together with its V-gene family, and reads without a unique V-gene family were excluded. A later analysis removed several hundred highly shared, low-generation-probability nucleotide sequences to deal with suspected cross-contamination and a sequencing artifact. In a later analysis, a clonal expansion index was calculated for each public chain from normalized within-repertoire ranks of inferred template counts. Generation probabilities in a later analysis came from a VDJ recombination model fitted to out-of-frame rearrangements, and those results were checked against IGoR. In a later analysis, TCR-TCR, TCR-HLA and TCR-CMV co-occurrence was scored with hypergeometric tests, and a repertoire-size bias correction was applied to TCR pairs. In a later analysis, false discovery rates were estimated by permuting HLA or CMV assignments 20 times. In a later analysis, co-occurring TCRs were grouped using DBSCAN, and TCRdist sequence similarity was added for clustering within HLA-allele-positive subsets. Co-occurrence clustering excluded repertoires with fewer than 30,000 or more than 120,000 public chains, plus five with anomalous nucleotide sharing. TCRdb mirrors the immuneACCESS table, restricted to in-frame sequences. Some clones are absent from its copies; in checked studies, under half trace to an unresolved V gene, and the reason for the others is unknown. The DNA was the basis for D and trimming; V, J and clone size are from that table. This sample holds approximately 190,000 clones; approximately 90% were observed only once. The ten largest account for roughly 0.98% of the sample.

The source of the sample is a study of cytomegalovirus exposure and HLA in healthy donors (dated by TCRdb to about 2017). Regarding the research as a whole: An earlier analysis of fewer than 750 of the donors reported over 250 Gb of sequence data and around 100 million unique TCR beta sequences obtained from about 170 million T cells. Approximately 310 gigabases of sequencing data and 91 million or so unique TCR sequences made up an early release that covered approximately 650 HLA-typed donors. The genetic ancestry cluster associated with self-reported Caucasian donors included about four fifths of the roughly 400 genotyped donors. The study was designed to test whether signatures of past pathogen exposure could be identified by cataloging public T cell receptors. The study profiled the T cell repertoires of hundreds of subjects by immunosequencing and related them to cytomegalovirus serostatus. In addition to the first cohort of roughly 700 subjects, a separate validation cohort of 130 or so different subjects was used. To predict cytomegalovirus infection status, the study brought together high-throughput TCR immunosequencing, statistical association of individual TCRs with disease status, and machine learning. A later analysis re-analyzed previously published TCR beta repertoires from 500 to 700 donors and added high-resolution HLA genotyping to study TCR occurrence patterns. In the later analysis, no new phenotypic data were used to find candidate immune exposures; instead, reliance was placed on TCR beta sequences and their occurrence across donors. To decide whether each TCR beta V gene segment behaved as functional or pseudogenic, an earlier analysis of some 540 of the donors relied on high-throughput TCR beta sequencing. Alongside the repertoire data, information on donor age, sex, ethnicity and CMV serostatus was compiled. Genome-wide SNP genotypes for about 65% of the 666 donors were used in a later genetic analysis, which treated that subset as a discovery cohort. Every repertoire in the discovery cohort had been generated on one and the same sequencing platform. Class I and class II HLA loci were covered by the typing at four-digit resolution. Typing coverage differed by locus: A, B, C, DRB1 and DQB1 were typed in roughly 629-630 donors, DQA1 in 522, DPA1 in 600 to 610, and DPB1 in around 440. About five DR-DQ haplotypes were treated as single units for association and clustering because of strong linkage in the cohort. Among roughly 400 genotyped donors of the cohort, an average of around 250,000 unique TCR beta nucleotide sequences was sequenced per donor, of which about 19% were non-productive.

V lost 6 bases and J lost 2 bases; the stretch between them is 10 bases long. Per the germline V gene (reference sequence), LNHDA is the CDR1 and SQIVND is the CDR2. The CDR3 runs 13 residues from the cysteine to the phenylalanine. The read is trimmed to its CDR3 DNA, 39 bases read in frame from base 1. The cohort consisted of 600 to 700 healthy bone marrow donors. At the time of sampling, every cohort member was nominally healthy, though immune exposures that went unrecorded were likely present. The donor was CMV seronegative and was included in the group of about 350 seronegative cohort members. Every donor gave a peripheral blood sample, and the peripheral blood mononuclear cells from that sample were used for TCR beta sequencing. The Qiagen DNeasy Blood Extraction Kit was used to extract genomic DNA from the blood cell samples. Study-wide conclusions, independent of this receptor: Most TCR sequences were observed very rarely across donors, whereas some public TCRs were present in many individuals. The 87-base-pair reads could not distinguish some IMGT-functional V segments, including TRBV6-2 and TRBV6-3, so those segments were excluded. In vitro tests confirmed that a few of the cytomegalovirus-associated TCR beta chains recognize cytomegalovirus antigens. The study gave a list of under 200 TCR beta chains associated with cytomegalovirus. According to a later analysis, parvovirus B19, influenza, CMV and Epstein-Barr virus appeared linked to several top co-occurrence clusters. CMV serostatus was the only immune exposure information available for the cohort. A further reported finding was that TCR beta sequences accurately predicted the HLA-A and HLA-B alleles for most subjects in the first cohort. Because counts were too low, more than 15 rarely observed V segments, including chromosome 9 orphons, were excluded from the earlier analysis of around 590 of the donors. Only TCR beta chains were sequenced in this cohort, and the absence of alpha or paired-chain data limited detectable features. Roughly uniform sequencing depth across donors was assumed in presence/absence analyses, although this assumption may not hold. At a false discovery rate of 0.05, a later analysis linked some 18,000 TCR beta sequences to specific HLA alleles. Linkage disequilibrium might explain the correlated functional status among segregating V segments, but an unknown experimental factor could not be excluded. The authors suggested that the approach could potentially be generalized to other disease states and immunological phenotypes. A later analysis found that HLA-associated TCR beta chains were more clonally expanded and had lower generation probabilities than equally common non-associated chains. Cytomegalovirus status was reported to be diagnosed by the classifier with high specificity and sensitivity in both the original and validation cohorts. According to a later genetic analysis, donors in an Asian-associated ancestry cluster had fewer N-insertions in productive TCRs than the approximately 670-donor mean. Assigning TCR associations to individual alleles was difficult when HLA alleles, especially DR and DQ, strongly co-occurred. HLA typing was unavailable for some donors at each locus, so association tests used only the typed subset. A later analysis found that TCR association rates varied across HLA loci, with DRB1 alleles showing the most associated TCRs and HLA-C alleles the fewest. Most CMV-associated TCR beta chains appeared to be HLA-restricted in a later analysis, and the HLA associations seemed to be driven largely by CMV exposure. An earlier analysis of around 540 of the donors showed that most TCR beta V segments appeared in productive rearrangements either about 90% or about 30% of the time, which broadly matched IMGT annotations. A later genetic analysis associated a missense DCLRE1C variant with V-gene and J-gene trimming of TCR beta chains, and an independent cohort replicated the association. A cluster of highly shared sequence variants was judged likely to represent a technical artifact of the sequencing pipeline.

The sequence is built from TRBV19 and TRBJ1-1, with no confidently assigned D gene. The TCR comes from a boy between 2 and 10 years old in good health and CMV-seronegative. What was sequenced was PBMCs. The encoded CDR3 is CASRKGGNTEAFF. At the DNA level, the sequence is TGTGCCAGTAGGAAGGGAGGAAACACTGAAGCTTTCTTT.